The rows below give T cell receptor beta chains drawn from one sample of a study of blood T cell repertoires in COVID-19. Clones were sequenced by immunoSEQ multiplex PCR, and TCRdb holds only the in-frame ones, with some missing. The sample records approximately 120,000 clones, about four fifths being singletons. The sample taken for sequencing was peripheral blood. All receptors derive from an elderly man with active or convalescent COVID-19. Both conserved end residues are part of each CDR3. The D gene is left open where the match is weak. Clone size appears in some rows only: once, few, many, or a class for an expanded clone.

cdr3_length j_call v_call clone_size d_call cdr3_aa cdr3_nt
13 TRBJ2-5 TRBV19 . TRBD2 CATHGLDQETQYF TGTGCCACCCACGGACTAGACCAAGAGACCCAGTACTTC
15 TRBJ1-4 TRBV5-6 . TRBD1 CASSPTGTGLEKLFF TGTGCCAGCAGCCCGACCGGGACAGGTCTTGAAAAACTGTTTTTT
15 TRBJ2-2 TRBV4-2 . . CASSQVREDTGELFF TGTGCCAGCAGCCAAGTGCGGGAAGACACCGGGGAGCTGTTTTTT
11 TRBJ1-2 TRBV5-4 . . CASRREDGYTF TGTGCCAGCCGCCGGGAGGATGGCTACACCTTC
14 TRBJ1-2 TRBV6-5 . . CASTLTQGDYGYTF TGTGCCAGCACCCTTACGCAGGGCGACTATGGCTACACCTTC
16 TRBJ1-2 TRBV5-5 . TRBD1 CASSYYGQGIPNGYTF TGTGCCAGCAGCTACTACGGACAGGGAATCCCCAATGGCTACACCTTC
17 TRBJ2-2 TRBV9 many TRBD2 CASSVQSGGASPGELFF TGTGCCAGCAGCGTACAGAGCGGGGGGGCCTCGCCCGGGGAGCTGTTTTTT
15 TRBJ2-2 TRBV5-1 . TRBD1 CASSWGTGTHGELFF TGCGCCAGCAGCTGGGGGACAGGGACCCACGGGGAGCTGTTTTTT
14 TRBJ2-2 TRBV3-1/TRBV3-2 . TRBD1 CASSQAGGRGELFF TGTGCCAGCAGCCAAGCAGGGGGCCGGGGGGAGCTGTTTTTT
14 TRBJ2-7 TRBV29-1 . . CSVRNTDRAYEQYF TGCAGCGTCAGAAATACAGACAGAGCCTACGAGCAGTACTTC
15 TRBJ2-7 TRBV4-1 . . CASSQVAGPTYEQYF TGCGCCAGCAGCCAAGTGGCGGGGCCGACCTACGAGCAGTACTTC
15 TRBJ1-2 TRBV14 . . CASSHLPGHQYGYTF TGTGCCAGCAGCCATTTGCCGGGACACCAATACGGCTACACCTTC
15 TRBJ1-6 TRBV7-2 . . CASSLGSGRNSPLHF TGTGCCAGCAGCTTAGGCTCAGGTCGTAATTCACCCCTCCACTTT
15 TRBJ1-6 TRBV7-2 few . CASSLGAGSNSPLHF TGTGCCAGCAGCTTAGGAGCAGGGTCGAACTCACCCCTCCACTTT
13 TRBJ1-4 TRBV28 . TRBD1 CASTQGVGEKLFF TGTGCCAGCACTCAGGGGGTGGGGGAAAAACTGTTTTTT
16 TRBJ2-5 TRBV9 . TRBD1 CASSVGEGQGKETQYF TGTGCCAGCAGCGTAGGGGAAGGACAGGGAAAAGAGACCCAGTACTTC
15 TRBJ2-5 TRBV5-6 . . CASSLGGWREETQYF TGTGCCAGCAGCTTGGGCGGGTGGCGGGAAGAGACCCAGTACTTC
16 TRBJ1-5 TRBV5-1 . TRBD1 CASSSGQAGTNQPQHF TGCGCCAGCAGCTCCGGACAGGCGGGGACCAATCAGCCCCAGCATTTT
16 TRBJ1-5 TRBV6-4 few . CASSDSGQGRNQPQHF TGTGCCAGCAGTGACTCGGGGCAGGGGAGAAATCAGCCCCAGCATTTT
14 TRBJ2-3 TRBV7-2 . TRBD2 CASSLLGGEDTQYF TGTGCCAGCAGCCTCCTCGGGGGGGAAGATACGCAGTATTTT
13 TRBJ1-1 TRBV5-4 . . CASSLAAGPEMTF TGTGCCAGCAGCTTGGCCGCAGGGCCGGAGATGACTTTT
14 TRBJ1-2 TRBV29-1 . TRBD1 CSVEAGTGNYGYTF TGCAGCGTTGAAGCCGGGACAGGGAACTATGGCTACACCTTC
18 TRBJ2-1 TRBV21-1 . . CASSGMTRSSPLPIKQFF TGTGCCAGCAGCGGGATGACTAGATCGTCTCCCCTCCCTATTAAGCAGTTCTTC
14 TRBJ1-6 TRBV6-5 few . CASCTSSYNSPLHF TGTGCCAGCTGTACGAGCTCCTATAATTCACCCCTCCACTTT
14 TRBJ1-1 TRBV6-5 . TRBD1 CASSWGQANTEAFF TGTGCCAGCAGTTGGGGACAGGCTAACACTGAAGCTTTCTTT
15 TRBJ2-7 TRBV7-2 . TRBD2 CASSRAAGYTYEQYF TGTGCCAGCAGCCGTGCAGCGGGGTATACCTACGAGCAGTACTTC
14 TRBJ2-5 TRBV13 . TRBD1 CASSLGGGLKTQYF TGTGCCAGCAGCTTAGGAGGGGGCCTTAAGACCCAGTACTTC
14 TRBJ2-4 TRBV5-1 . . CASSLEGSKNIQYF TGCGCCAGCAGCTTGGAGGGGTCCAAAAACATTCAGTACTTC
15 TRBJ1-3 TRBV9 . . CASSVQGLGGNTIYF TGTGCCAGCAGCGTACAGGGTTTGGGAGGAAACACCATATATTTT
16 TRBJ2-1 TRBV6-5 . TRBD2 CASSYHPAGENNEQFF TGTGCCAGCAGTTATCATCCAGCGGGGGAAAACAATGAGCAGTTCTTC
15 TRBJ2-1 TRBV24-1 . . CATSDTLSSYNEQFF TGTGCCACCAGTGACACGCTGAGCTCCTACAATGAGCAGTTCTTC
12 TRBJ1-2 TRBV30 . TRBD1 CAWAGQYYGYTF TGTGCCTGGGCGGGACAGTACTATGGCTACACCTTC
12 TRBJ1-1 TRBV24-1 . . CATSDAAFLAFF TGTGCCACCAGTGATGCAGCGTTTCTGGCTTTCTTT
15 TRBJ2-1 TRBV19 . TRBD2 CASYGRAGVYNEQFF TGTGCCAGCTATGGGCGAGCGGGGGTCTACAATGAGCAGTTCTTC
14 TRBJ1-5 TRBV6-5 . . CASALGASNQPQHF TGTGCCAGCGCCCTAGGGGCTTCCAATCAGCCCCAGCATTTT
16 TRBJ1-6 TRBV11-2 once TRBD1 CASSQGTGFYNSPLHF TGTGCCAGCAGCCAGGGGACAGGGTTCTATAATTCACCCCTCCACTTT
14 TRBJ1-2 TRBV4-2 . TRBD1 CASRNQGAGYGYTF TGTGCCAGCAGGAATCAGGGGGCTGGCTATGGCTACACCTTC
14 TRBJ2-7 TRBV5-4 . TRBD1 CASSPGTAEGEQYF TGTGCCAGCAGCCCCGGGACAGCCGAAGGGGAGCAGTACTTC
11 TRBJ1-1 TRBV3-1/TRBV3-2 . . CASSQASEAFF TGTGCCAGCAGCCAAGCCTCTGAAGCTTTCTTT
15 TRBJ1-3 TRBV5-1 . . CASSPGQNSGNTIYF TGCGCCAGCAGCCCAGGACAGAACTCTGGAAACACCATATATTTT
14 TRBJ1-6 TRBV6-6 once TRBD1 CASRGQGMNSPLHF TGTGCCAGCAGAGGACAGGGTATGAATTCACCCCTCCACTTT
15 TRBJ1-6 TRBV5-6 . TRBD1 CASSSSLTGDSPLHF TGTGCCAGCAGCTCAAGCCTAACAGGGGATTCACCCCTCCACTTT
17 TRBJ1-2 TRBV4-3 . . CASSQDPRTVGDYGYTF TGCGCCAGCAGCCAAGACCCACGGACTGTGGGAGACTATGGCTACACCTTC
14 TRBJ2-3 TRBV5-1 once . CASSLGQSTDTQYF TGCGCCAGCAGCTTGGGACAGAGCACAGATACGCAGTATTTT
14 TRBJ2-4 TRBV19 . . CASSLRTALNIQYF TGTGCCAGTAGTCTCAGGACAGCACTAAACATTCAGTACTTC
14 TRBJ1-1 TRBV7-8 once . CASSPRGAPKVAFF TGTGCCAGCAGCCCCCGGGGGGCCCCTAAAGTGGCTTTCTTT
14 TRBJ1-6 TRBV19 . TRBD1 CASSMVQGNSPLHF TGTGCCAGTAGTATGGTACAGGGGAATTCACCCCTCCACTTT
11 TRBJ1-2 TRBV20-1 . . CSASDDYGYTF TGCAGTGCTAGTGACGACTATGGCTACACCTTC
15 TRBJ1-5 TRBV3-1/TRBV3-2 . . CASSPASGSGQPQHF TGTGCCAGCAGCCCGGCTAGTGGGTCCGGGCAGCCCCAGCATTTT
15 TRBJ2-5 TRBV28 few TRBD1 CASIRRGTGQETQYF TGTGCCAGCATCCGTAGGGGGACAGGGCAAGAGACCCAGTACTTC
16 TRBJ1-2 TRBV7-2 . . CASNEGGPSKFYGYTF TGTGCCAGCAACGAGGGGGGGCCGTCAAAATTCTATGGCTACACCTTC
15 TRBJ2-7 TRBV9 . TRBD1 CASSADDRASYEQYF TGTGCCAGCAGCGCGGACGACAGGGCCTCCTACGAGCAGTACTTC
14 TRBJ2-7 TRBV6-1 . TRBD1 CASSEGQGAHEQYF TGTGCCAGCAGTGAAGGGCAGGGGGCCCACGAGCAGTACTTC